This record looks at one TCR beta chain sequence and its context. A few counts support this clonotype. What antigen it recognizes has not been identified. The sample holds no much larger clone one base away, and base qualities are not on file. Receptor amplification or capture employed multiplex PCR. Reads for this sample came from a 454 GS FLX. TCR alpha and beta CDR3 regions were amplified from mRNA by semiquantitative ARM-PCR. In ARM-PCR, tagged nested gene-specific primers were used first, and exponential amplification was then carried out by communal superprimers. Before the second amplification round was performed on first-round PCR products, the nested primers were removed by exonuclease. Amplicons were sequenced on the 454 platform, which allows rapid sequencing of millions of DNA fragments without cloning bias. An effective read was defined as a read mappable to both V and J germline segments. As for how the authors treated the data: IRmap was used to assign reads to germline V, D and J segments, relying on pyromap, a Smith-Waterman modification adapted to 454 sequencing errors. D-beta assignments were filtered using cutoffs set at the 99th percentile of alignment scores from simulated random sequences. CDR3 was defined as the amino acids between the conserved V-segment Y[YFLI]C motif and the J-segment [FW]GXGT motif. Repertoire diversity was estimated with a compound Poisson process model previously applied to large-scale EST data. A procedure for detecting cross-contamination was applied so that sample contamination could be argued against as the origin of shared CDR3s. TCRdb reprocessed the public reads (quality trimming at Q25 with fastp, clone calling with MiXCR) and kept in-frame beta chains. CDR3 protein duplicates are merged, each entry listing the most common genes and DNA. The V and J calls follow TCRdb's processing rather than the paper's. Here the sample has about 13,000 distinct CDR3 sequences; roughly 65% occur a single time. In total, the top ten clones hold roughly 29% of the sample.

This sample was included in a study of relationships among human T cell subsets (dated by TCRdb to the early 2010s). The study in broad terms: The study sequenced eight distinct T cell populations from blood: pan T, CD8 cytotoxic, regulatory, Th1, Th2, naive plus transitional, activated and memory cells.

Th1 cells were collected as the CD4+CD25-CD294- flow-through after CD25, CD56 and CD294 bead selections. To isolate the T cell subsets, Miltenyi superparamagnetic beads coated with subset-specific monoclonal antibodies were used. Every T cell population was isolated from peripheral blood. Ficoll separation was used to obtain mononuclear cells from whole blood, after which anti-CD14 microbeads were used to deplete monocytes. Isolated cell populations were immediately resuspended in RNAprotect reagent. Broader findings and caveats from the paper: The seven subsets showed no statistically significant differences in V, D and J usage, CDR3 length, or N-nucleotide additions. A CD4+CD8+ double-positive population could not be excluded by the bead-based sorting. While more than 60% of CD8+ cytotoxic sequences came from clones with more than 100 reads, the regulatory and Th2 subsets had few clones of that kind. The substantial sharing of CDR3s among Th1, Th2 and regulatory T cells was interpreted as suggesting that cell fate choices are stochastic.

V loses 10 bases, J loses 1 base, and the germline ends lie 10 bases apart. Sequences MNHNY (CDR1) and SVGAGI (CDR2) are obtained from the germline V gene (reference sequence). The CDR3 covers 12 residues, taking in both the cysteine and the phenylalanine. Of all the DNA, just the CDR3 is kept, 36 bases in frame from base 1. The sequenced sample consisted of CD4+ Th1 cells sorted from blood. The sample's cell subset or site label is to be understood as: CD4+CD25-CD294- T helper 1 cells. The clonotype was recovered from a man aged 35 to 55 in good health. This sequence uses TRBV6-6 and TRBJ1-1; the D segment cannot be called with confidence. The DNA sequence is given as TGTGCCATCAAAGTCGGGAACACTGAAGCTTTCTTT. Translation gives CAIKVGNTEAFF.